Listed below are T cell receptor beta chains from one sample, sequenced in a study of OX40 agonist ivuxolimab in advanced cancers. Using immunoSEQ multiplex PCR, the repertoire was profiled, and TCRdb retains in-frame clones only, with some absent. The data hold over 45,000 clones, with about 89% observed a single time. Sequencing used CD4+ or CD8+ T cells sorted from blood, obtained in a trial of the OX40 agonist ivuxolimab. The receptors shown here come from an adult with an advanced solid tumor such as melanoma, head and neck, liver or kidney cancer. CDR3s leave out the opening cysteine and the closing phenylalanine or tryptophan. The order of the fields is CDR3 protein, V gene, J gene.

CDR3 protein: ASSQEIGLADQETQY
V gene: TRBV4-1
J gene: TRBJ2-5

CDR3 protein: ASSYQGTFV
V gene: TRBV6-5
J gene: TRBJ1-1

CDR3 protein: ASSIAAFPTLSSYEQY
V gene: TRBV19
J gene: TRBJ2-7

CDR3 protein: ASSQPTGGTDTQY
V gene: TRBV4-1
J gene: TRBJ2-3

CDR3 protein: ASSQDVWGDEQF
V gene: TRBV14
J gene: TRBJ2-1

CDR3 protein: ASSLRDSYNEQF
V gene: TRBV5-6
J gene: TRBJ2-1

CDR3 protein: ASRAVKGTGDNEQY
V gene: TRBV11-2
J gene: TRBJ2-7

CDR3 protein: ATGTSGRSTYEQY
V gene: TRBV28
J gene: TRBJ2-7

CDR3 protein: ASSGPTGGNEKLF
V gene: TRBV9
J gene: TRBJ1-4

CDR3 protein: ASGPSSASGVQETQY
V gene: TRBV5-6
J gene: TRBJ2-5

CDR3 protein: SVQGGSYTEAF
V gene: TRBV29-1
J gene: TRBJ1-1

CDR3 protein: ASSLSSGPLGYT
V gene: TRBV27
J gene: TRBJ1-2

CDR3 protein: ATRVEGQGNQETQY
V gene: TRBV19
J gene: TRBJ2-5

CDR3 protein: ASSRVLTGDGYT
V gene: TRBV6-5
J gene: TRBJ1-2

CDR3 protein: ASSQISSGEWADTQY
V gene: TRBV4-2
J gene: TRBJ2-3

CDR3 protein: ASSPSGVTEAF
V gene: TRBV18
J gene: TRBJ1-1

CDR3 protein: ASSGEQGSYNEQF
V gene: TRBV21-1
J gene: TRBJ2-1

CDR3 protein: ASSLQVFTGELF
V gene: TRBV4-1
J gene: TRBJ2-2

CDR3 protein: AATPLGGGNQPQH
V gene: TRBV28
J gene: TRBJ1-5

CDR3 protein: ASSIPGLAGNEQF
V gene: TRBV7-9
J gene: TRBJ2-1

CDR3 protein: ASSVTMNNEKLF
V gene: TRBV9
J gene: TRBJ1-4

CDR3 protein: ASSILGGLDEKLF
V gene: TRBV19
J gene: TRBJ1-4

CDR3 protein: ASSPSQGARETQY
V gene: TRBV28
J gene: TRBJ2-5

CDR3 protein: ATFPGTGGLYYGYT
V gene: TRBV10-3
J gene: TRBJ1-2

CDR3 protein: ASSLGLGGRNEQF
V gene: TRBV7-9
J gene: TRBJ2-1

CDR3 protein: AWSVGGASYNEQF
V gene: TRBV30
J gene: TRBJ2-1

CDR3 protein: ASSQETGPPTQH
V gene: TRBV4-1
J gene: TRBJ1-5

CDR3 protein: AISNGTGGSTGELF
V gene: TRBV10-3
J gene: TRBJ2-2

CDR3 protein: AISESERGRPGANVLT
V gene: TRBV10-3
J gene: TRBJ2-6

CDR3 protein: ASSQTGGPSYNEQF
V gene: TRBV4-1
J gene: TRBJ2-1

CDR3 protein: AIRDPSGGYEQY
V gene: TRBV10-3
J gene: TRBJ2-7

CDR3 protein: ASSLDGYGYT
V gene: TRBV7-9
J gene: TRBJ1-2

CDR3 protein: ASSSDSSQETQY
V gene: TRBV11-2
J gene: TRBJ2-5

CDR3 protein: ASSDAGLDTEAF
V gene: TRBV6-1
J gene: TRBJ1-1

CDR3 protein: SADRVGTSGRRAFYNEQF
V gene: TRBV29-1
J gene: TRBJ2-1

CDR3 protein: SSSSGYEQY
V gene: TRBV29-1
J gene: TRBJ2-7

CDR3 protein: ASGPQYEQY
V gene: TRBV7-9
J gene: TRBJ2-7

CDR3 protein: ASRSSSNQPQH
V gene: TRBV4-2
J gene: TRBJ1-5

CDR3 protein: ASSLTQDYEQY
V gene: TRBV5-1
J gene: TRBJ2-7

CDR3 protein: ASSLGTGDGYT
V gene: TRBV11-2
J gene: TRBJ1-2

CDR3 protein: ASSASPQGYEQY
V gene: TRBV27
J gene: TRBJ2-7

CDR3 protein: ASSYKTGREQY
V gene: TRBV6-5
J gene: TRBJ2-7

CDR3 protein: ASSVGGFSYEQY
V gene: TRBV9
J gene: TRBJ2-7

CDR3 protein: ASSYSGALNTEAF
V gene: TRBV6-5
J gene: TRBJ1-1

CDR3 protein: ASRDRLANYGYT
V gene: TRBV6-5
J gene: TRBJ1-2

CDR3 protein: ASSLSGTGSYEQY
V gene: TRBV27
J gene: TRBJ2-7

CDR3 protein: ASSFRSSYNEQF
V gene: TRBV19
J gene: TRBJ2-1

CDR3 protein: ASSLGRTELR
V gene: TRBV5-8
J gene: TRBJ1-6